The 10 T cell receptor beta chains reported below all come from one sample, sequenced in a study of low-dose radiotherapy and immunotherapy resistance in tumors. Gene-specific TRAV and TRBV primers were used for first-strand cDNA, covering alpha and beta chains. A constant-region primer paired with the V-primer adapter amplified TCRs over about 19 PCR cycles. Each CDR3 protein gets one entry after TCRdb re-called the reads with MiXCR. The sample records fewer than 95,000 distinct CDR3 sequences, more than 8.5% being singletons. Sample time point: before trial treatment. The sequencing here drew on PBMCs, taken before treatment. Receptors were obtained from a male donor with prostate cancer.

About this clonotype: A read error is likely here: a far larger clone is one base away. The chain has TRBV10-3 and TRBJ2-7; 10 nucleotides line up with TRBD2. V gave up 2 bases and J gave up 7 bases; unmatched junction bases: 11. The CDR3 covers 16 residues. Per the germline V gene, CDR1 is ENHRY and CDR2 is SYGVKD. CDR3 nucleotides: TGTGCCATCAGTGAGGGGTCTAGCGGGAGTCGAAATGAGCAGTACTTC. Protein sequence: CAISEGSSGSRNEQYF.

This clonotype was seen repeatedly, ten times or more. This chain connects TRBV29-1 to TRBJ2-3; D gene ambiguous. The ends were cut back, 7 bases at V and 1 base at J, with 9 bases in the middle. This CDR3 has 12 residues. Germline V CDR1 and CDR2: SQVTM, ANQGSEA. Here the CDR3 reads CSASDGTDTQYF. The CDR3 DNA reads TGCAGCGCCTCCGACGGCACAGATACGCAGTATTTT.

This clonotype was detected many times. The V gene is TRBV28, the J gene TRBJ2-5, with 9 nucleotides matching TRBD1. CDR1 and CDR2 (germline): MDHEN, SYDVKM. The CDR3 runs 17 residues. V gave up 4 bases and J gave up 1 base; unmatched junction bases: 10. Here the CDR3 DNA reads TGTGCCAGCAGTTCCGTCAGACAGGGGGGGACCCAAGAGACCCAGTACTTC. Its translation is CASSSVRQGGTQETQYF.

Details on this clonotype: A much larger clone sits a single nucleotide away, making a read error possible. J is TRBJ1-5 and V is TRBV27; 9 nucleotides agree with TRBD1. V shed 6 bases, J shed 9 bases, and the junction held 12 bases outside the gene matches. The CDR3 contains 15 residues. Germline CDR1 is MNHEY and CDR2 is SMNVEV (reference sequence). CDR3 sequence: CASSLSGQGLLPQHF. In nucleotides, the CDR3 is TGTGCCAGCAGCCTCTCGGGACAGGGTTTATTGCCCCAGCATTTT.

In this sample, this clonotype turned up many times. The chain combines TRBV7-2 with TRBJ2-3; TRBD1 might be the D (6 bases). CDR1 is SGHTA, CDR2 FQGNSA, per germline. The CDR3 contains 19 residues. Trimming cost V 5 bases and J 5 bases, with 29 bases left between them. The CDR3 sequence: CASSPNHTPQGWYGDTQYF. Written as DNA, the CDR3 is TGTGCCAGCAGCCCAAACCATACCCCTCAGGGGTGGTACGGAGATACGCAGTATTTT.

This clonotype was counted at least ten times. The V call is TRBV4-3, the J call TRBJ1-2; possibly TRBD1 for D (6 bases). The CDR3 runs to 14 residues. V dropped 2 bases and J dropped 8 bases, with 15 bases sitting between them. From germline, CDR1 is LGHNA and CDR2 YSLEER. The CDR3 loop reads CASSQHEQGEGYTF. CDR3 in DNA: TGCGCCAGCAGCCAACACGAACAGGGTGAGGGCTACACCTTC.

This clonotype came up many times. For the CDR3, the DNA is TGTGCCAGCAGTCATGGGGATACGCAGTATTTT. It yields the protein CASSHGDTQYF. This chain uses TRBV6-2 or TRBV6-3 with TRBJ2-3; D is unclear. Germline V gives CDR1 MNHEY, CDR2 SVGEGT. Trimming removed 5 bases from V and 6 bases from J, with 6 bases in between. CDR3 length equals 11 residues.

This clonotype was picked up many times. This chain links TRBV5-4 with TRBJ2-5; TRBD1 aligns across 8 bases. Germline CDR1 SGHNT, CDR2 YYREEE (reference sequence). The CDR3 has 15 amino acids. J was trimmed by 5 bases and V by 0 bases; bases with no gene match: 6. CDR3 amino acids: CASSLGQGTSETQYF. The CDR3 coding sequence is TGTGCCAGCAGCTTGGGACAGGGGACGTCGGAGACCCAGTACTTC. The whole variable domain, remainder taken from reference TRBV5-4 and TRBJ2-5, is ETGVTQSPTHLIKTRGQQVTLRCSSQSGHNTVSWYQQALGQGPQFIFQYYREEENGRGNFPPRFSGLQFPNYSSELNVNALELDDSALYLCASSLGQGTSETQYFGPGTRLLVL.

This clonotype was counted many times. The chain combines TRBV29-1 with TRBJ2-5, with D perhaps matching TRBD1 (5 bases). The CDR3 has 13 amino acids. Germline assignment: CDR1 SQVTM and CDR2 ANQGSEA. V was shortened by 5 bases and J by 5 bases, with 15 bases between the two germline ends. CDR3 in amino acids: CSVPGKGLETQYF. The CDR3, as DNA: TGCAGCGTTCCAGGGAAGGGGCTGGAGACCCAGTACTTC.

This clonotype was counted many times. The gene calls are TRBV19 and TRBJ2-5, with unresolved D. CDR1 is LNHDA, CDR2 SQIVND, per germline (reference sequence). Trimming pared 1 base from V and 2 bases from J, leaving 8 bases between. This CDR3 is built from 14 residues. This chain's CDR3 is CASSIVRLQETQYF. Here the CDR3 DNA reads TGTGCCAGTAGTATAGTGCGGCTTCAAGAGACCCAGTACTTC.